Given below is one T cell receptor (beta chain) in context. Everyone who took part was roughly 18 to 89 years old, and they came from about two dozen US areas. Clinical histories supplied by participants themselves formed the basis of cohort assignment. This sample is drawn from a study of blood T cell repertoires in COVID-19. Study-level background: From the United States, Italy and Spain came samples of acute and convalescent COVID-19. T cells, B-cell-depleted T cells, or PBMCs supplied cDNA or gDNA.

TCRdb's copy holds only in-frame clones and misses some; the assay was immunoSEQ multiplex PCR. The sample records 260,000 or so clones, around 85% being singletons. This CDR3 comprises 16 residues. Looked up from germline, CDR1 is KGHSH and CDR2 is LQKENI. The trim removed 4 bases at V and 1 base at J, leaving 6 bases unmatched. This clonotype was sampled from a woman aged 45-65 years who had recovered from COVID-19. The sample was PBMCs or T cells enriched from blood (not recorded which). The chain joins TRBV18 to TRBJ2-7, with 11 bases aligning to TRBD2. DNA of the CDR3: TGTGCCAGCTCACGCCCACTAGCGGGAGCGTCCTACGAGCAGTACTTC. Translating gives CASSRPLAGASYEQYF.